Listed below are T cell receptor beta chains from one sample, sequenced in a study of human T cells and chemical hapten exposure. TCRdb reanalysed the RACE reads using MiXCR and keeps one entry per CDR3 protein. The sample shows approximately 120,000 distinct CDR3 sequences, roughly a tenth of them seen only once. Sequences were derived from whole blood, sampled in connection with sensitization to the hapten diphenylcyclopropenone (DPC). The receptors stem from a woman aged 40 to 49 with alopecia areata. Some clones in this sample may be carry-over from other donors' samples. The CDR3 runs from the conserved cysteine through the conserved F or W. D genes are given only for firm matches. Clone size is given for some rows only: seen once, a few or many times, or a class if the clone is expanded.

d_gene	v_gene	abundance	j_gene	CDR3nt	CDR3aa
TRBD2	TRBV29-1	.	TRBJ2-3	TGCAGCGTCACACCACTAGCGGGGAGGACAGATACGCAGTATTTT	CSVTPLAGRTDTQYF
TRBD1	TRBV27	few	TRBJ1-6	TGTGCCAGCAGTCCTAAGGGGACAGGGTCCTATAATTCACCCCTCCACTTT	CASSPKGTGSYNSPLHF
.	TRBV28	.	TRBJ1-1	TGTGCCAGCACCCGGAGGGCTGAAGCTTTCTTT	CASTRRAEAFF
.	TRBV11-2	.	TRBJ2-3	TGTGCCAGCAGCCAGGGGTGGGGCACAGATACGCAGTATTTT	CASSQGWGTDTQYF
TRBD1	TRBV3-1	few	TRBJ2-1	TGTGCCAGCAGTCCCTGGGACAGCTACAATGAGCAGTTCTTC	CASSPWDSYNEQFF
.	TRBV28	few	TRBJ2-7	TGTGCCAGCAGTTTACCCGGACGGGTTCAATACGAGCAGTACTTC	CASSLPGRVQYEQYF
.	TRBV12-3/TRBV12-4	.	TRBJ1-4	TGTGCCAGCAGTTTAGGGGGGGCGCTGGGTGAAAAACTGTTTTTT	CASSLGGALGEKLFF
TRBD2	TRBV5-1	many	TRBJ2-3	TGCGCCAGCACTGTAGTAGCGGGGGGTACAGATACGCAGTATTTT	CASTVVAGGTDTQYF
.	TRBV4-1	.	TRBJ2-3	TGCGCCAGCAGCCAAGACCAGTCGGTGGCAGATACGCAGTATTTT	CASSQDQSVADTQYF
TRBD1	TRBV20-1	.	TRBJ1-2	TGCATGCCACAGGGGGCTTGGGCTAGTGGCTACACCTTC	CMPQGAWASGYTF
.	TRBV2	.	TRBJ1-1	TGTGCCAGCGCGGGACCCGGGAAAGGTTCAACTCGGGACACTGAAGCTTTCTTT	CASAGPGKGSTRDTEAFF
.	TRBV6-6	few	TRBJ2-2	TGTGCCAGCAGTTACGTTCAGGGCACGCGCACCGGGGAGCTGTTTTTT	CASSYVQGTRTGELFF
.	TRBV7-9	.	TRBJ1-1	TGTGCCAGCAGCTTACGGGGCGGGGTCATAGCTTTCTTT	CASSLRGGVIAFF
TRBD1	TRBV6-2/TRBV6-3	many	TRBJ2-7	TGTGCCAGCAGTTACTACAGGGGTTTAAGAGACGAGCAGTACTTC	CASSYYRGLRDEQYF
.	TRBV4-2	.	TRBJ2-5	TGTGCCAGCAACCAAGGAACGGTGAAAGAGACCCAGTACTTC	CASNQGTVKETQYF
.	TRBV29-1	.	TRBJ2-5	TGCAGCGTTGAGACAGAAGCAAGCTTCCAAGAGACCCAGTACTTC	CSVETEASFQETQYF
.	TRBV12-3/TRBV12-4	many	TRBJ2-1	TGTGCCAGCAGTTTATACAGAGGCGGGGGCCTTTTGGACAATGAGCAGTTCTTC	CASSLYRGGGLLDNEQFF
.	TRBV19	.	TRBJ1-5	TGTGCCAGTAGTATAGGCCTTTTATTGAGGTCCAGCAATCAGCCCCAGCATTTT	CASSIGLLLRSSNQPQHF
.	TRBV19	many	TRBJ1-1	TGTGCCAGTAGTATTGTTAAGGGGACTGAAGCTTTCTTT	CASSIVKGTEAFF
TRBD1	TRBV12-3/TRBV12-4	.	TRBJ1-2	TGTGCCAGCAGTCCCTCAGGGGGCTCCCGCTATGGCTACACCTTC	CASSPSGGSRYGYTF
.	TRBV12-3/TRBV12-4	few	TRBJ1-1	TGTGCCAGCAGTGAGATAATTTTACAGGGCGCCACTGAAGCTTTCTTT	CASSEIILQGATEAFF
.	TRBV29-1	many	TRBJ2-7	TGCAGCGTTGATTCTCTCGGGGAGCAGTACTTC	CSVDSLGEQYF
.	TRBV6-2/TRBV6-3	few	TRBJ2-4	TGTGCCAGCAGTCGCACCGGGACTTTTTTTAACATTCAGTACTTC	CASSRTGTFFNIQYF
.	TRBV24-1	.	TRBJ2-7	TGTGCCACCGCCGCCACGGAGAACGAGCAGTACTTC	CATAATENEQYF
.	TRBV3-1	many	TRBJ2-5	TGTGCCAGCAGCCCGAGGATTGAAGGAATGAGGGAGACCCAGTACTTC	CASSPRIEGMRETQYF
.	TRBV12-3/TRBV12-4	many	TRBJ1-2	TGTGCCAGCAGGAAACAGGGTGGCTATGGCTACACCTTC	CASRKQGGYGYTF
TRBD1	TRBV6-2/TRBV6-3	.	TRBJ1-1	TGTGCCAGCAGTTACTCACCCAGGGGGGTTACTGAAGCTTTCTTT	CASSYSPRGVTEAFF
.	TRBV27	.	TRBJ1-2	TGTGCCAGCAGTTTATCGGCCAACCAAAGACGGTATGGCTACACCTTC	CASSLSANQRRYGYTF
.	TRBV5-5	many	TRBJ1-1	TGTGCCAGCAGCTTGGGGAGGAGCGCGGTAGCTTTCTTT	CASSLGRSAVAFF
.	TRBV5-5	many	TRBJ2-3	TGTGCCAGCAGCTTGGGAGTAACTTCTGTGGGAGATACGCAGTATTTT	CASSLGVTSVGDTQYF
TRBD1	TRBV7-6	many	TRBJ1-1	TGTGCCAGCAGCTTAAAGAAAGGGACAGTGAACACTGAAGCTTTCTTT	CASSLKKGTVNTEAFF
.	TRBV18	few	TRBJ2-4	TGTGCCAGCTCACCACCGATCCTACGGGGAAACATTCAGTACTTC	CASSPPILRGNIQYF
TRBD2	TRBV27	.	TRBJ2-2	TGTGCCAGCAGTTTTGGGTCTAGCGGGGGGACCGGGGAGCTGTTTTTT	CASSFGSSGGTGELFF